The 19 T cell receptor beta chains below all came from one sample that was sequenced in a study of cytomegalovirus exposure and HLA in healthy donors. Primers included in the PCR were 60 Vbeta and 13 Jbeta primers. Profiled with immunoSEQ multiplex PCR; TCRdb holds only in-frame clones, not every one. Of about 110,000 clones detected, around three quarters appear once; the ten largest clones hold around 5%. Material: PBMCs. The receptors were gathered from a man aged 25 to 45 in good health and CMV-seropositive.

The rearrangement links TRBV10-2 to TRBJ1-1; D gene unclear. This CDR3 spans 14 amino acids. Germline CDR1 is WSHSY and CDR2 is SAAADI. The germline V and J ends were trimmed by 3 bases and 5 bases, with 13 bases remaining between them. CDR3: CASSERGGETEAFF. In nucleotides, the CDR3 is TGCGCCAGCAGTGAACGGGGAGGAGAAACTGAAGCTTTCTTT.

The V and J genes are TRBV9 and TRBJ2-3; D is unclear. This CDR3 is 14 amino acids long. The germline CDR1 and CDR2 sequences are SGDLS and YYNGEE. V lost 0 bases, J lost 2 bases, and 7 bases lay in between. DNA of the CDR3: TGTGCCAGCAGCGTAGAACGGTACACAGATACGCAGTATTTT. Translating it yields CASSVERYTDTQYF.

This chain uses TRBV5-1 with TRBJ1-4; possible D gene TRBD1, 5 bases. Germline values: CDR1 SGHRS, CDR2 YFSETQ. There are 15 residues in the CDR3. The germline V and J ends were trimmed by 1 base and 5 bases, with 12 bases remaining between them. The CDR3 is CASSLTRASNEKLFF. As DNA, the CDR3 is TGCGCCAGCAGCTTGACCAGGGCATCAAATGAAAAACTGTTTTTT.

The rearrangement uses TRBV19 and TRBJ1-2, with D possibly being TRBD1 (5 bases). CDR3 length: 17 residues. Trimming cost V 5 bases and J 4 bases, with 23 bases left between them. Germline lookup yields CDR1 LNHDA and CDR2 SQIVND (reference sequence). CDR3: CASSPGGTLVLGYGYTF. The DNA for the CDR3 is TGTGCCAGTAGTCCGGGGGGGACCCTGGTTCTTGGCTATGGCTACACCTTC.

The chain has TRBV23-1 and TRBJ2-3; 9 bases agree with TRBD2. TRBV23-1 is assigned to the ORF class and has an uncertain function. This CDR3 is 18 amino acids long. The J segment lost 9 bases and the V segment lost 0 bases, leaving 16 bases of the junction unmatched. This CDR3 reads CASSQSAPCGGACVTQYF. The DNA for the CDR3 is TGCGCCAGCAGTCAATCGGCCCCGTGCGGGGGGGCCTGCGTCACGCAGTATTTT.

V is TRBV10-2 and J is TRBJ1-3; no clear D. Germline CDR1 is WSHSY and CDR2 is SAAADI. Trimming removed 7 bases at V and 0 bases at J, with 7 bases between. The CDR3 is 13 residues long. The CDR3 DNA reads as TGCGCCAGCACCGAGATCTCTGGAAACACCATATATTTT. Its protein product is CASTEISGNTIYF.

The V and J genes are TRBV28 and TRBJ2-5; D remains unclear. This CDR3 contains 17 residues. V was clipped by 3 bases and J by 2 bases, with 19 bases between them. Germline CDR1 reads MDHEN; CDR2 reads SYDVKM. As DNA, the CDR3 is TGTGCCAGCAGTTTTCGCCGTCGGGTTCTAGGACAAGAGACCCAGTACTTC. It encodes CASSFRRRVLGQETQYF.

This rearrangement joins TRBV5-1 to TRBJ2-7; 8 bases are a match to TRBD1. Germline V gene data show CDR1 as SGHRS and CDR2 as YFSETQ. The trim removed 0 bases at V and 3 bases at J, leaving 2 bases unmatched. The CDR3 extends over 14 amino acids. The CDR3 reads CASSLAGGLYEQYF. In DNA form, the CDR3 reads TGCGCCAGCAGCTTGGCAGGGGGCCTCTACGAGCAGTACTTC.

The V and J genes are TRBV5-4 and TRBJ2-3; the match to TRBD1 covers 8 bases. Trimming cost V 0 bases and J 4 bases; bases outside gene matches: 1. The CDR3 is 14 amino acids. The germline gives CDR1 SGHNT, CDR2 YYREEE (reference sequence). The CDR3 spells CASSLGRGPDTQYF. The CDR3 DNA follows: TGTGCCAGCAGCTTGGGCAGGGGGCCAGATACGCAGTATTTT.

This chain joins TRBV2 and TRBJ1-4; 8 nucleotides align to TRBD1. The trim removed 6 bases at V and 5 bases at J, leaving 5 bases unmatched. Per the germline V gene, CDR1 is SNHLY and CDR2 is FYNNEI. CDR3 size: 14 residues. CDR3 sequence (DNA): TGTGCCAGCAGAGAACAGGGGGGAAATGAAAAACTGTTTTTT. Amino acid sequence: CASREQGGNEKLFF.

The V gene is TRBV6-5, the J gene TRBJ2-1; 9 bases agree with TRBD2. The V gene end was trimmed by 2 bases and the J gene end by 8 bases; junction bases not matched to a gene: 7. Germline V lookup: CDR1 MNHEY, CDR2 SVGAGI. The CDR3 is 15 amino acids. The DNA for the CDR3 is TGTGCCAGCAGTTACGAGGCGGGGGGGCCCTATGAGCAGTTCTTC. It is translated as CASSYEAGGPYEQFF.

This clone was picked up a small number of times. The V gene is TRBV6-6, the J gene TRBJ2-5; 8 bases agree with TRBD2. Gene TRBJ2-7 matches the end of the DNA better, so the J call may be wrong. Per germline, CDR1 MNHNY and CDR2 SVGAGI (reference sequence). CDR3 size: 15 residues. The CDR3 bases are TGTGCCAGCAGCCTCGGACTAGCTCACATCTACGAGCAGTACTTC. Translated: CASSLGLAHIYEQYF.

There are a few counts of this clone. The rearrangement uses TRBV9 and TRBJ1-2; D is perhaps TRBD1 (5 bases). CDR1 is SGDLS and CDR2 is YYNGEE in the germline V gene. Trimming cost V 4 bases and J 8 bases, with 15 bases left between them. The CDR3 runs 13 residues. CDR3 in DNA: TGTGCCAGCAGCCCTGAGAGGAGGGACGGCTACACCTTC. Its translation is CASSPERRDGYTF.

The table lists this clone with a few counts. The chain is built from TRBV7-9 and TRBJ2-7; the match to TRBD1 covers 7 bases. V shed 2 bases and J 3 bases; nucleotides not matched to a gene: 16. From germline, CDR1 is SEHNR and CDR2 FQNEAQ (reference sequence). This CDR3 has 18 residues. This CDR3 reads CASSLRRGAGTVVYEQYF. CDR3 sequence (DNA): TGTGCCAGCAGCTTACGTCGAGGGGCCGGGACAGTTGTCTACGAGCAGTACTTC.

The V and J genes are TRBV5-1 and TRBJ2-1; TRBD2 agrees at 7 bases. With 5 bases clipped from V and 6 bases from J, the junction kept 11 bases outside the gene matches. The germline gives CDR1 SGHRS, CDR2 YFSETQ. There are 15 residues in the CDR3. As DNA, the CDR3 is TGCGCCAGCAGGGGGCTGGGGAGGGACGTCAATGAGCAGTTCTTC. It encodes CASRGLGRDVNEQFF.

This clone has only a few counts. CDR3 amino acids: CASSYSYRGAEAFF. In nucleotides, the CDR3 is TGTGCCAGCAGTTACTCCTACAGGGGGGCTGAAGCTTTCTTT. The chain employs TRBV6-6 and TRBJ1-1; 8 bases fit TRBD1. Germline V CDR1 and CDR2: MNHNY, SVGAGI (reference sequence). This CDR3 is built from 14 residues. V trimming: 0 bases; J trimming: 6 bases; junction bases outside the gene matches: 3.

The rearrangement joins TRBV19 to TRBJ1-1, with 8 bases matching TRBD1. The CDR3 spans 16 residues. The V segment lost 1 base and the J segment 4 bases; nucleotides outside the gene matches: 8. Germline CDR1 reads LNHDA; CDR2 reads SQIVND (reference sequence). CDR3 loop: CASSIGDRLVVTEAFF. In nucleotides, the CDR3 is TGTGCCAGTAGTATAGGGGACAGGCTCGTCGTCACTGAAGCTTTCTTT.

This clone came up many times. V gene TRBV7-9 combines with J gene TRBJ2-1, with D maybe TRBD2 (6 bases). Trimming removed 6 bases from V and 0 bases from J, with 24 bases in between. CDR1 is SEHNR and CDR2 is FQNEAQ in the germline V gene (reference sequence). This CDR3 comprises 19 residues. The CDR3 DNA sequence: TGTGCCAGCAGGCACCCGGAGGGTCAATATACCCGCTCCTACAATGAGCAGTTCTTC. Amino acids: CASRHPEGQYTRSYNEQFF. Using reference TRBV7-9 and TRBJ2-1 for the parts outside the CDR3, the full variable domain is DTGVSQNPRHKITKRGQNVTFRCDPISEHNRLYWYRQTLGQGPEFLTYFQNEAQLEKSRLLSDRFSAERPKGSFSTLEIQRTEQGDSAMYLCASRHPEGQYTRSYNEQFFGPGTRLTVL.

This chain uses TRBV27 with TRBJ2-1; 9 bases map to TRBD1. The germline CDR1 and CDR2 sequences are MNHEY and SMNVEV (reference sequence). V gave up 5 bases and J gave up 0 bases; unmatched junction bases: 8. The CDR3 totals 17 residues. The CDR3 loop reads CASSPRTGAISYNEQFF. The CDR3 DNA is TGTGCCAGCAGTCCGAGGACAGGGGCTATCTCCTACAATGAGCAGTTCTTC.